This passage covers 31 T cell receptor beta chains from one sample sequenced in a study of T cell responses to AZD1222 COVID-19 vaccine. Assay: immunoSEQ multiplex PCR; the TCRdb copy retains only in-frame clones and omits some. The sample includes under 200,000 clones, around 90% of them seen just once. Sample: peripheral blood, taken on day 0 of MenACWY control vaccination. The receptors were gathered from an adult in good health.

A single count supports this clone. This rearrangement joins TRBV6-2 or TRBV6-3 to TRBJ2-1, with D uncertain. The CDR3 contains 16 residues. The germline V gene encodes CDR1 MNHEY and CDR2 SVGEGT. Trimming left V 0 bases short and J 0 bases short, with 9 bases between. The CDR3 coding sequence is TGTGCCAGCAGTTACTCCGGACGGAGCTCCTACAATGAGCAGTTCTTC. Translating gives CASSYSGRSSYNEQFF.

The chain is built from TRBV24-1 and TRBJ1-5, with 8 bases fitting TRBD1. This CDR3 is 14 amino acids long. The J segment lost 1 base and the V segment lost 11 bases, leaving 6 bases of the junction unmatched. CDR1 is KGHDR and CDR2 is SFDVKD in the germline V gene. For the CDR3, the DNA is TGTGCCAGACTCCACAGGGGGAGCAATCAGCCCCAGCATTTT. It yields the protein CARLHRGSNQPQHF.

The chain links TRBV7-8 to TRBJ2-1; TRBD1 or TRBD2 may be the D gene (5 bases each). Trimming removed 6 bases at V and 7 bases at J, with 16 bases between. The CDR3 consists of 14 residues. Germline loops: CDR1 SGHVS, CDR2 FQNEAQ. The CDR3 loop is CASRIPGAGNEQFF. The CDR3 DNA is TGTGCCAGCAGAATCCCCGGGGCAGGGAATGAGCAGTTCTTC.

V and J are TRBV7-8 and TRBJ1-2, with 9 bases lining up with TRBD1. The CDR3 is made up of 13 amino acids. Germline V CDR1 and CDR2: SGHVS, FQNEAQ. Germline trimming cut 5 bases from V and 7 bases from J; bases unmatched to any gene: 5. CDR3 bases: TGTGCCAGCAGCCCAGACAGGGGGAGTGGCTACACCTTC. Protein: CASSPDRGSGYTF.

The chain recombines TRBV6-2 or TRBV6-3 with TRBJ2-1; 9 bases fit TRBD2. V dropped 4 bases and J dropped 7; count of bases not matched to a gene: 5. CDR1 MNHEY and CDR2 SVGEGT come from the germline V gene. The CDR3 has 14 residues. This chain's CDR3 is CASSSLAGRNEQFF. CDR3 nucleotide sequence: TGTGCCAGCAGTTCTCTAGCGGGGCGAAATGAGCAGTTCTTC.

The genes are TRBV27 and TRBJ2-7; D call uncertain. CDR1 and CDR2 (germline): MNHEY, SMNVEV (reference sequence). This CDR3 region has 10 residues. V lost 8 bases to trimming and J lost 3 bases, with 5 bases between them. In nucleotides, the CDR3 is TGTGCCAGCGGAAACTACGAGCAGTACTTC. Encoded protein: CASGNYEQYF.

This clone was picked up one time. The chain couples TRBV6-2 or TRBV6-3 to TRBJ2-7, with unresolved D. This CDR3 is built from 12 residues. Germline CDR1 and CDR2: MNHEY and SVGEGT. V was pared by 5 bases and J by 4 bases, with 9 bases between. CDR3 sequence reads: CASSGPNYEQYF. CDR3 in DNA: TGTGCCAGCAGTGGGCCAAATTACGAGCAGTACTTC.

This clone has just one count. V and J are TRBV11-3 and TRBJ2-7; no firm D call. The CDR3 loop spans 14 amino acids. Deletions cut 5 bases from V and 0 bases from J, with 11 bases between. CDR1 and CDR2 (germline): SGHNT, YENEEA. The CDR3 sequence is CASSPRPSSYEQYF. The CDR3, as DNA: TGTGCCAGCAGCCCGCGGCCCAGCTCCTACGAGCAGTACTTC.

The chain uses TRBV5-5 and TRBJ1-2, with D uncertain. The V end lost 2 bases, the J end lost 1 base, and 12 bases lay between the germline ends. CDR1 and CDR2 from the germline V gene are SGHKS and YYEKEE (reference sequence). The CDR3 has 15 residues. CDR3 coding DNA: TGTGCCAGCAGCTTTTCTCCGACCGATAACTATGGCTACACCTTC. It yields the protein CASSFSPTDNYGYTF.

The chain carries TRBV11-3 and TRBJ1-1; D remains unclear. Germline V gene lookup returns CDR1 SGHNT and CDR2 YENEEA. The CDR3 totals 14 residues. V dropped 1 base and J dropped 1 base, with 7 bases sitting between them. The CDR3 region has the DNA TGTGCCAGCAGCTTAGGGTCCAGGAACACTGAAGCTTTCTTT. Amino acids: CASSLGSRNTEAFF.

The CDR3 region has the DNA TGTGCCAGTAGTATTAGCCCGACAGGGGGACAGCCCCAGCATTTT. Amino acid sequence: CASSISPTGGQPQHF. The gene calls are TRBV19 and TRBJ1-5; TRBD1 matches at 9 bases. The CDR3 is made up of 15 amino acids. The ends lost 3 bases at V and 7 bases at J; junction bases unmatched: 7. Per the germline V gene, CDR1 is LNHDA and CDR2 is SQIVND (reference sequence). The whole variable domain, remainder taken from reference TRBV19 and TRBJ1-5, is DGGITQSPKYLFRKEGQNVTLSCEQNLNHDAMYWYRQDPGQGLRLIYYSQIVNDFQKGDIAEGYSVSREKKESFPLTVTSAQKNPTAFYLCASSISPTGGQPQHFGDGTRLSIL.

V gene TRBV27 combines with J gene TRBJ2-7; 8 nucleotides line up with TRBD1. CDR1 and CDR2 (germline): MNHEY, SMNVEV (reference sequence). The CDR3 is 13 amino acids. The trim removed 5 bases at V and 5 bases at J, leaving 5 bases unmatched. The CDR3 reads CASSGRTGNEQYF. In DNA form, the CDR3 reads TGTGCCAGCAGTGGAAGGACAGGGAACGAGCAGTACTTC.

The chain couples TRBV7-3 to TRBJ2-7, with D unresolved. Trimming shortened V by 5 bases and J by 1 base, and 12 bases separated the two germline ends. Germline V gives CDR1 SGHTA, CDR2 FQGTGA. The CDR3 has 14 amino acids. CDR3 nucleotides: TGTGCCAGCAGCCCTTCCTCTGTGTCCTACGAGCAGTACTTC. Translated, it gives CASSPSSVSYEQYF.

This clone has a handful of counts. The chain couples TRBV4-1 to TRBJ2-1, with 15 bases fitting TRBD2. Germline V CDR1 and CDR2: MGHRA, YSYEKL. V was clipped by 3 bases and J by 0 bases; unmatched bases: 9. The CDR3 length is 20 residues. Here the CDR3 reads CASSHLGLAGGPSSYNEQFF. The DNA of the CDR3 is TGCGCCAGCAGCCACCTGGGACTAGCGGGAGGCCCGAGCTCCTACAATGAGCAGTTCTTC.

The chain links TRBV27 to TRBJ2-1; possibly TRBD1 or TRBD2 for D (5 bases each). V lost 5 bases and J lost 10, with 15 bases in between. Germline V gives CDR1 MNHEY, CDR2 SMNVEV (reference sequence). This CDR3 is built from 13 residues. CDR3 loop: CASSPRQGREQFF. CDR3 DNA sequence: TGTGCCAGCAGTCCGCGTCAGGGACGGGAGCAGTTCTTC.

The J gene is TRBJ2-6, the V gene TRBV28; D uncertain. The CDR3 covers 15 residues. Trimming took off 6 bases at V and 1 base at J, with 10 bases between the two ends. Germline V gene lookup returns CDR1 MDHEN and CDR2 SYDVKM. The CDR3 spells CASSPPQSGANVLTF. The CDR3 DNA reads TGTGCCAGCAGCCCACCCCAATCTGGGGCCAACGTCCTGACTTTC. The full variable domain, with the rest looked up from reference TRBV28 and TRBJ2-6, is DVKVTQSSRYLVKRTGEKVFLECVQDMDHENMFWYRQDPGLGLRLIYFSYDVKMKEKGDIPEGYSVSREKKERFSLILESASTNQTSMYLCASSPPQSGANVLTFGAGSRLTVL.

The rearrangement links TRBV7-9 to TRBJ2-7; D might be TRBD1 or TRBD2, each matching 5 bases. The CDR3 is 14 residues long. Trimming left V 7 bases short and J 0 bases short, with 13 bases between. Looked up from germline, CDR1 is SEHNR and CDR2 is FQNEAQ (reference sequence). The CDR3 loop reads CASTPGRNSYEQYF. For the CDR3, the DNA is TGTGCCAGCACCCCGGGACGGAACTCCTACGAGCAGTACTTC.

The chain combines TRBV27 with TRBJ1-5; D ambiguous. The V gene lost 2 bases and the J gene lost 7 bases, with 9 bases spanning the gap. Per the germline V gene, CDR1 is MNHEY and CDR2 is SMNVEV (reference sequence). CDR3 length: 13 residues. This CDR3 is CASSLVMWQPQHF. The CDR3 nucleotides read TGTGCCAGCAGTTTAGTGATGTGGCAGCCCCAGCATTTT.

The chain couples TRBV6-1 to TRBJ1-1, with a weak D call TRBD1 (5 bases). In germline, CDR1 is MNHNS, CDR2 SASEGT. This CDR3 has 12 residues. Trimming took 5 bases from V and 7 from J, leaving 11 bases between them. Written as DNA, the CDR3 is TGTGCCAGCAGTCCACAGGCTATTGAAGCTTTCTTT. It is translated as CASSPQAIEAFF.

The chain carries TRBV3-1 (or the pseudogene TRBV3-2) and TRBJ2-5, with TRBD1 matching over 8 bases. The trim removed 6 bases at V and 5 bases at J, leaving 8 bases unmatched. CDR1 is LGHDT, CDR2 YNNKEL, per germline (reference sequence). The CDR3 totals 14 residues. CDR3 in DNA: TGTGCCAGCAGTCAACTAACAGGGGGGGAGACCCAGTACTTC. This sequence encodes CASSQLTGGETQYF.

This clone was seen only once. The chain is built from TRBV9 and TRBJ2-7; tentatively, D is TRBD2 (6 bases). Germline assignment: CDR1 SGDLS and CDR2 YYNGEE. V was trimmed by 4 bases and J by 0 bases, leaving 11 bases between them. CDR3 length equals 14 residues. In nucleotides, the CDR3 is TGTGCCAGCAGCCCCCGACTAGTCTCCTACGAGCAGTACTTC. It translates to CASSPRLVSYEQYF. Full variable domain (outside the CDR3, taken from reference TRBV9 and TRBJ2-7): DSGVTQTPKHLITATGQRVTLRCSPRSGDLSVYWYQQSLDQGLQFLIQYYNGEERAKGNILERFSAQQFPDLHSELNLSSLELGDSALYFCASSPRLVSYEQYFGPGTRLTVT.

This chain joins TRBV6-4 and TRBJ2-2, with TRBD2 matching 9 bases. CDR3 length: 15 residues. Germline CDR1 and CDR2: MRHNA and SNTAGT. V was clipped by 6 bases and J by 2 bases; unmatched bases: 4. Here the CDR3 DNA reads TGTGCCAGCAGCAGCGGGAGGATAAACACCGGGGAGCTGTTTTTT. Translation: CASSSGRINTGELFF.

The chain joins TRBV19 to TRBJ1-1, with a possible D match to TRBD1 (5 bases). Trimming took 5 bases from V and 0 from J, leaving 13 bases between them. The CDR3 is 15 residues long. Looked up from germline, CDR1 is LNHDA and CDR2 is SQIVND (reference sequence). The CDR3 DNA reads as TGTGCCAGTAGTCCGAGACAGAACATGAACACTGAAGCTTTCTTT. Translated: CASSPRQNMNTEAFF. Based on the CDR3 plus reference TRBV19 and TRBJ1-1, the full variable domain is DGGITQSPKYLFRKEGQNVTLSCEQNLNHDAMYWYRQDPGQGLRLIYYSQIVNDFQKGDIAEGYSVSREKKESFPLTVTSAQKNPTAFYLCASSPRQNMNTEAFFGQGTRLTVV.

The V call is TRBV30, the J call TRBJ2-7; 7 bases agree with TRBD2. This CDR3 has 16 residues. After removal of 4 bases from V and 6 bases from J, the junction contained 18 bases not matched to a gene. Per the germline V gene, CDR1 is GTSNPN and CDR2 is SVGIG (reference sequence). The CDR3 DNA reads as TGTGCCTGGATTTTCGGGGGAGGGCAGGGACGGCGCGAGCAGTACTTC. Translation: CAWIFGGGQGRREQYF.

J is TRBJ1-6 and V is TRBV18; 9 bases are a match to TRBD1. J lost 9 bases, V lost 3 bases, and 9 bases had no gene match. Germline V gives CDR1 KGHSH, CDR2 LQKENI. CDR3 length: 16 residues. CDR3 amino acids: CASSPLGQGLGSPLHF. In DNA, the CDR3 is TGTGCCAGCTCACCCCTAGGACAGGGGTTAGGTTCACCCCTCCACTTT.

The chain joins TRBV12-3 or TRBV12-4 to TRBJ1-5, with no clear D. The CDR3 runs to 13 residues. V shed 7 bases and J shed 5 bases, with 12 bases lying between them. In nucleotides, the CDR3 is TGTGCCAGCACTCATGGAGGGTATCAGCCCCAGCATTTT. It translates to CASTHGGYQPQHF.

In DNA, the CDR3 is TGTGCCAGCAGTTACCGGACGGCCCTAACGTTCACCGGGGAGCTGTTTTTT. This codes for CASSYRTALTFTGELFF. The chain joins TRBV27 to TRBJ2-2; D gene ambiguous. CDR3 length: 17 amino acids. Trimming removed 4 bases at V and 4 bases at J, with 19 bases between. The germline gives CDR1 MNHEY, CDR2 SMNVEV (reference sequence).

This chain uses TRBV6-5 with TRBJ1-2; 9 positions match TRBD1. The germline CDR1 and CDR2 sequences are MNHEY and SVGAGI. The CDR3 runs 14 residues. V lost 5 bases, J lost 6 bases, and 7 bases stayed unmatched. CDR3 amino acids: CASSPDRGMDGYTF. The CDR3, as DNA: TGTGCCAGCAGTCCTGACAGGGGGATGGATGGCTACACCTTC.

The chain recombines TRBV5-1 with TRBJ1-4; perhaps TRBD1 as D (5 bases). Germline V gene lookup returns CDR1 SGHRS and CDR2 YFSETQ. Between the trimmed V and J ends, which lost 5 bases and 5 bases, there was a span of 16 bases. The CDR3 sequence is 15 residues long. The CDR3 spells CASSYGRDGNEKLFF. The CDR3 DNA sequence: TGCGCCAGCAGTTACGGAAGGGACGGGAATGAAAAACTGTTTTTT.

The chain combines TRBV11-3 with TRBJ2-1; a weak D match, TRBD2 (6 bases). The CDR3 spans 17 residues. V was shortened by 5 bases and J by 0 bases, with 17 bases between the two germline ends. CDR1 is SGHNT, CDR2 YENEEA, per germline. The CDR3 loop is CASSPRDSGSSYNEQFF. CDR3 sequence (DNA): TGTGCCAGCAGCCCTCGGGATAGCGGCAGCTCCTACAATGAGCAGTTCTTC.

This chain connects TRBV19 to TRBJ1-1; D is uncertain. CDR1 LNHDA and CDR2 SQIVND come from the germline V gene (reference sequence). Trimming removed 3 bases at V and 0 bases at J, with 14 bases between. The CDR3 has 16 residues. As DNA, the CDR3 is TGTGCCAGTAGTATCGCCCAAGGATCCCTGAACACTGAAGCTTTCTTT. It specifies CASSIAQGSLNTEAFF.